This TCR beta chain was retrieved from a study of shared clonotypes between healthy human individuals. Study findings and constraints: Few donors restricted represented genetic and exposure-history diversity. Compared with clonotypes that all four donors shared, non-shared clonotypes had lower generation probabilities.

On this clone itself: Its target is not known.

CDR1 and CDR2 (germline): SGHTA, FQGNSA. The CDR3 length is 14 residues. Deletions cut 2 bases from V and 2 bases from J, with 10 bases between. TCRdb's copy holds only in-frame clones and misses some; the assay was immunoSEQ multiplex PCR. The sample includes roughly 2.4 million clones, under 97% of them seen just once. Researchers partitioned CD4+ cells into CD45RA+ naive and CD45RA-negative memory subsets. The chain carries TRBV7-2 and TRBJ2-7; no clear D. Specimen: naive CD4+ T cells sorted from blood. The subset: CD45RA+ positively selected. The receptor was derived from a man aged 18 to 30 in good health. CDR3 protein: CASSLFGDTYEQYF. DNA of the CDR3: TGTGCCAGCAGCTTATTCGGAGATACCTACGAGCAGTACTTC. Full variable domain (remainder filled in from reference TRBV7-2 and TRBJ2-7): GAGVSQSPSNKVTEKGKDVELRCDPISGHTALYWYRQSLGQGLEFLIYFQGNSAPDKSGLPSDRFSAERTGGSVSTLTIQRTQQEDSAVYLCASSLFGDTYEQYFGPGTRLTVT.